Listed below are T cell receptor beta chains from one sample, sequenced in a study of cytomegalovirus exposure and HLA in healthy donors. Libraries were prepared by immunoSEQ multiplex PCR; TCRdb keeps only in-frame clonotypes and omits some of them. This table holds about 150,000 clones, over 65% found once. Material: PBMCs. The origin of the receptors is a woman aged 25 to 39 in good health and CMV-seropositive. CDR3s include the opening cysteine and the closing phenylalanine or tryptophan. The order of the fields is D gene, J gene, clone size, V gene, CDR3 DNA, CDR3 protein. D genes are given only for firm matches. A clone size is listed for some rows: how often the clone was seen (once, few, many), or a class if it is expanded.

D gene: -; J gene: TRBJ1-2; clone size: -; V gene: TRBV4-1; CDR3 DNA: TGCGCCAGCAGCCAACGGGGGGGGAGAGATGGCTACACCTTC; CDR3 protein: CASSQRGGRDGYTF
D gene: -; J gene: TRBJ1-5; clone size: -; V gene: TRBV19; CDR3 DNA: TGTGCCAGTAGCCCCCACCCCCCCAGGGCGGGCAATCAGCCCCAGCATTTT; CDR3 protein: CASSPHPPRAGNQPQHF
D gene: -; J gene: TRBJ2-7; clone size: -; V gene: TRBV27; CDR3 DNA: TGTGCCAGCATAGGTCGGGGGACCGAGCAGTACTTC; CDR3 protein: CASIGRGTEQYF
D gene: TRBD1; J gene: TRBJ2-7; clone size: -; V gene: TRBV19; CDR3 DNA: TGTGCCAGTAGTATACTCCCCACGGGACAGGGAAGGAACGAGCAGTACTTC; CDR3 protein: CASSILPTGQGRNEQYF
D gene: -; J gene: TRBJ1-2; clone size: -; V gene: TRBV28; CDR3 DNA: TGTGCCACTACTACGGGGAACTATGGCTACACCTTC; CDR3 protein: CATTTGNYGYTF
D gene: -; J gene: TRBJ1-3; clone size: few; V gene: TRBV25-1; CDR3 DNA: TGTGCCAGCAGTGAACCACAGGGTTCGGACACCATATATTTT; CDR3 protein: CASSEPQGSDTIYF
D gene: -; J gene: TRBJ2-5; clone size: -; V gene: TRBV10-3; CDR3 DNA: TGTGCCATCAGTGAGTCGGGCGCGGGTCAAGAGACCCAGTACTTC; CDR3 protein: CAISESGAGQETQYF
D gene: -; J gene: TRBJ1-1; clone size: -; V gene: TRBV11-1; CDR3 DNA: TGTGCCAGCAGCTCGGCAGGGGCCCCTGAAGCTTTCTTT; CDR3 protein: CASSSAGAPEAFF
D gene: TRBD2; J gene: TRBJ2-2; clone size: -; V gene: TRBV9; CDR3 DNA: TGTGCCAGCAGCGTAGCCGGGGGGGGGATAAGATACACCGGGGAGCTGTTTTTT; CDR3 protein: CASSVAGGGIRYTGELFF
D gene: TRBD1; J gene: TRBJ1-2; clone size: -; V gene: TRBV6-5; CDR3 DNA: TGTGCCAGCAGATCCCCGGGACAGGGGGCTGAAGGCTACACCTTC; CDR3 protein: CASRSPGQGAEGYTF
D gene: -; J gene: TRBJ2-7; clone size: few; V gene: TRBV27; CDR3 DNA: TGTGCCAGCAGTTTAGGGAGAGGGAGCTACGAGCAGTACTTC; CDR3 protein: CASSLGRGSYEQYF
D gene: -; J gene: TRBJ2-5; clone size: few; V gene: TRBV28; CDR3 DNA: TGTGCCAGCCGTCAGGTGTCTCAAGAGACCCAGTACTTC; CDR3 protein: CASRQVSQETQYF
D gene: -; J gene: TRBJ2-5; clone size: -; V gene: TRBV28; CDR3 DNA: TGTGCCAGCAGTTTATGGGGGAGGTCGGGGCGGGAGACCCAGTACTTC; CDR3 protein: CASSLWGRSGRETQYF
D gene: -; J gene: TRBJ1-2; clone size: -; V gene: TRBV11-2; CDR3 DNA: TGTGCCAGCAGCTTAGGGGGAGGCTATGGCTACACCTTC; CDR3 protein: CASSLGGGYGYTF
D gene: -; J gene: TRBJ2-7; clone size: -; V gene: TRBV14; CDR3 DNA: TGTGCCAGCAGCCAAAGGCAGGGAAGGTTCGCCTACGAGCAGTACTTC; CDR3 protein: CASSQRQGRFAYEQYF
D gene: -; J gene: TRBJ1-2; clone size: -; V gene: TRBV4-1; CDR3 DNA: TGCGCCAGCAGCCCCTCTCGGAGTTTCTATGGCTACACCTTC; CDR3 protein: CASSPSRSFYGYTF
D gene: TRBD1; J gene: TRBJ2-2; clone size: few; V gene: TRBV10-3; CDR3 DNA: TGTGCCATCAGAGGACAGGGAAACACCGGGGAGCTGTTTTTT; CDR3 protein: CAIRGQGNTGELFF
D gene: -; J gene: TRBJ2-2; clone size: -; V gene: TRBV30; CDR3 DNA: TGTGCCTGGAGTTCTGTGTCAGGGGTTGGCACCGGGGAGCTGTTTTTT; CDR3 protein: CAWSSVSGVGTGELFF
D gene: TRBD1; J gene: TRBJ2-2; clone size: -; V gene: TRBV19; CDR3 DNA: TGTGCCAGTATCGGAACAGGGGGCCGAGGCGGGGAGCTGTTTTTT; CDR3 protein: CASIGTGGRGGELFF
D gene: TRBD2; J gene: TRBJ2-7; clone size: -; V gene: TRBV28; CDR3 DNA: TGTGCCAGCAGTTCGGGGACTAGCGGTTTAAACTTC; CDR3 protein: CASSSGTSGLNF